Following are 15 T cell receptor beta chains from one sample sequenced in a study of technical replicates of blood from a handful of donors. Sequencing was performed with immunoSEQ multiplex PCR; in TCRdb, only in-frame clones are kept and a portion is missing. Of more than 75,000 clones in the sample, just under 95% were seen once. The sequencing input was T cells isolated from PBMCs. These receptors all come from a human donor in good health.

This CDR3 is CSVSRTGVGYTF. The CDR3 DNA sequence: TGCAGCGTTTCCAGGACAGGGGTTGGCTACACCTTC. The chain employs TRBV29-1 and TRBJ1-2, with 9 bases that match TRBD1. The CDR3 spans 12 residues. After removal of 5 bases from V and 7 bases from J, the junction contained 5 bases not matched to a gene. Per the germline V gene, CDR1 is SQVTM and CDR2 is ANQGSEA. Full variable domain (missing parts from reference TRBV29-1 and TRBJ1-2): SAVISQKPSRDICQRGTSLTIQCQVDSQVTMMFWYRQQPGQSLTLIATANQGSEATYESGFVIDKFPISRPNLTFSTLTVSNMSPEDSSIYLCSVSRTGVGYTFGSGTRLTVV.

The chain is built from TRBV19 and TRBJ1-5, with 8 bases that match TRBD1. This CDR3 contains 14 residues. Germline loops: CDR1 LNHDA, CDR2 SQIVND (reference sequence). Germline trimming cut 8 bases from V and 6 bases from J; bases unmatched to any gene: 9. Here the CDR3 DNA reads TGTGCCAGTGAAGACAGGGGATCGATTCAGCCCCAGCATTTT. It is translated as CASEDRGSIQPQHF.

The chain recombines TRBV6-6 with TRBJ2-7; D possibly corresponds to TRBD1 (6 bases). Germline V gene sequence: CDR1 MNHNY, CDR2 SVGAGI (reference sequence). With 7 bases removed from V and 6 bases from J, the gap between germline ends came to 10 bases. This CDR3 region has 11 residues. Here the CDR3 reads CASTFRGEQYF. CDR3 in DNA: TGTGCCAGCACCTTCAGGGGCGAGCAGTACTTC.

V and J are TRBV4-1 and TRBJ2-1; the match to TRBD1 covers 9 bases. V dropped 5 bases and J dropped 10; count of bases not matched to a gene: 12. CDR3 length equals 15 residues. Germline CDR1 is MGHRA and CDR2 is YSYEKL. Written as DNA, the CDR3 is TGCGCCAGCAGCTCCCGGACAGGGGAAAAGAGAGAGCAGTTCTTC. Its translation: CASSSRTGEKREQFF.

The V gene is TRBV10-2, the J gene TRBJ1-4; D remains ambiguous. The germline gives CDR1 WSHSY, CDR2 SAAADI. Trimming left V 11 bases short and J 0 bases short, with 13 bases between. The CDR3 contains 14 residues. CDR3 region: CASCPGATNEKLFF. CDR3 sequence (DNA): TGCGCCTCATGCCCCGGGGCAACTAATGAAAAACTGTTTTTT.

The chain is built from TRBV4-2 and TRBJ1-2; 12 bases are a match to TRBD1. The CDR3 sequence is 19 residues long. J was trimmed by 4 bases and V by 1 base; bases with no gene match: 13. Germline CDR1 LGHNA, CDR2 YNFKEQ. The CDR3 here is CASSQVRRRDRGLSYGYTF. Written as DNA, the CDR3 is TGTGCCAGCAGCCAAGTCCGCCGCCGGGACAGGGGGCTCTCCTATGGCTACACCTTC.

CDR3 sequence reads: CASSLGPGGRGELFF. The CDR3, as DNA: TGTGCCAGCAGCTTGGGCCCAGGGGGTCGCGGGGAGCTGTTTTTT. V usage is TRBV7-2 and J usage is TRBJ2-2; 7 nucleotides align to TRBD1. From germline, CDR1 is SGHTA and CDR2 FQGNSA. This CDR3 spans 15 amino acids. The J segment lost 7 bases and the V segment lost 3 bases, leaving 8 bases of the junction unmatched.

The V call is TRBV19, the J call TRBJ2-7; a possible D gene is TRBD2 (7 bases). The CDR3 is 15 amino acids. Germline CDR1 is LNHDA and CDR2 is SQIVND (reference sequence). Trimming removed 1 base from V and 3 bases from J, with 13 bases in between. The CDR3 nucleotides read TGTGCCAGTAGTATAGGTGGCGGGGGCTACTACGAGCAGTACTTC. It is translated as CASSIGGGGYYEQYF.

This rearrangement joins TRBV14 to TRBJ2-5; unclear D gene. CDR1 and CDR2 (germline): SGHDN, FVKESK. CDR3 length: 13 amino acids. Between the trimmed V and J ends, which lost 2 bases and 2 bases, there was a span of 6 bases. The CDR3 DNA reads TGTGCCAGCAGCCAACAGGTTCAAGAGACCCAGTACTTC. This encodes CASSQQVQETQYF. Variable domain in full (rest from reference TRBV14 and TRBJ2-5): EAGVTQFPSHSVIEKGQTVTLRCDPISGHDNLYWYRRVMGKEIKFLLHFVKESKQDESGMPNNRFLAERTGGTYSTLKVQPAELEDSGVYFCASSQQVQETQYFGPGTRLLVL.

V is TRBV29-1 and J is TRBJ1-1; 7 nucleotides align to TRBD1. V trimming: 7 bases; J trimming: 5 bases; junction bases outside the gene matches: 13. The CDR3 spans 14 residues. The germline V gene encodes CDR1 SQVTM and CDR2 ANQGSEA. For the CDR3, the DNA is TGCAGCGCACTAATCTGGGGACAGAGGACTGAAGCTTTCTTT. It specifies CSALIWGQRTEAFF.

The V call is TRBV5-1, the J call TRBJ2-3; 13 nucleotides match TRBD2. The CDR3 is 18 amino acids. Germline CDR1 reads SGHRS; CDR2 reads YFSETQ. The trim removed 4 bases at V and 2 bases at J, leaving 10 bases unmatched. The DNA for the CDR3 is TGCGCCAGCAGCGCAGTCGGGACTAGCGGGGTAAACACAGATACGCAGTATTTT. Protein sequence: CASSAVGTSGVNTDTQYF.

Only one count was recorded for this clone. The genes are TRBV5-4 and TRBJ2-7, with TRBD2 matching 9 bases. The germline V gene has CDR1 SGHNT and CDR2 YYREEE (reference sequence). V gave up 1 base and J gave up 3 bases; unmatched junction bases: 5. This CDR3 region has 15 residues. The CDR3 here is CASSLTKRGDYEQYF. CDR3 coding DNA: TGTGCCAGCAGCTTGACCAAGCGGGGGGACTACGAGCAGTACTTC. Combining the CDR3 with reference TRBV5-4 and TRBJ2-7 gives the whole variable domain ETGVTQSPTHLIKTRGQQVTLRCSSQSGHNTVSWYQQALGQGPQFIFQYYREEENGRGNFPPRFSGLQFPNYSSELNVNALELDDSALYLCASSLTKRGDYEQYFGPGTRLTVT.

The rearrangement joins TRBV18 to TRBJ1-4, with D perhaps matching TRBD1 (6 bases). CDR3 size: 15 residues. CDR1 and CDR2 from the germline V gene are KGHSH and LQKENI. Trimming removed 0 bases from V and 8 bases from J, with 13 bases in between. The CDR3 nucleotides are TGTGCCAGCTCACCACCGTCTAGCAGGGGAGAAAAACTGTTTTTT. Translating it yields CASSPPSSRGEKLFF.

The chain links TRBV2 to TRBJ2-1, with TRBD2 matching over 12 bases. J gave up 7 bases and V 6 bases, and 16 bases lay outside the gene matches. From germline, CDR1 is SNHLY and CDR2 FYNNEI. CDR3 length: 18 amino acids. The DNA for the CDR3 is TGTGCCAGCAGCGCACCCGACGGCCTAGCGGGGGGGCCTAATGAGCAGTTCTTC. Translating it yields CASSAPDGLAGGPNEQFF.

The chain carries TRBV7-9 and TRBJ2-7; TRBD2 might be the D (5 bases). Germline V gene sequence: CDR1 SEHNR, CDR2 FQNEAQ (reference sequence). V dropped 1 base and J dropped 3 bases, with 13 bases sitting between them. This CDR3 contains 15 residues. The CDR3 region is CASSLGSPGGYEQYF. CDR3 coding DNA: TGTGCCAGCAGCTTAGGGTCCCCCGGAGGCTACGAGCAGTACTTC.